This T cell receptor beta chain was captured by sequencing in a study of blood T cells in healthy people across ages. Together with a sample-barcoded 5' primer, a J-beta primer mix was included in a second PCR lasting about 7 to 12 cycles. Via MiXCR, TCRdb re-called the 5' RACE reads, giving one row per CDR3 protein. Of about 1.4 million distinct CDR3 sequences in the sample, approximately 59% were seen once. V shed 6 bases and J shed 4 bases, with 12 bases lying between them. This CDR3 has 13 residues. Per the germline V gene, CDR1 is MNHNY and CDR2 is SVGAGI (reference sequence). The sequenced sample was blood. The TCR sequence derives from a man aged 18 to 29 in good health. The chain uses TRBV6-6 and TRBJ2-5; either TRBD1 or TRBD2 may fit D (5 bases each). The CDR3 DNA is TGTGCCAGCAGAAGTCAGGGAGTAGAGACCCAGTACTTC. It codes for CASRSQGVETQYF.